Listed below are T cell receptor beta chains from one sample, sequenced in a study of OX40 agonist ivuxolimab in advanced cancers. Profiling relied on immunoSEQ multiplex PCR, and the TCRdb table lists in-frame clones only, not all of them. The table has 40,000 to 45,000 clones, approximately 86% seen once. The sample in question was CD4+ or CD8+ T cells sorted from blood, obtained in a trial of the OX40 agonist ivuxolimab. All receptors come from an adult with an advanced solid tumor such as melanoma, head and neck, liver or kidney cancer. The conserved cysteine and the conserved F or W are not part of the CDR3 here. Each record gives: J gene, clone size, V gene, CDR3 length, CDR3 protein. Rows may omit the clone size; those that give it use once, few, many or a size class.

TRBJ1-1 | . | TRBV7-2 | 11 | ASSFGGYTEAF
TRBJ2-1 | . | TRBV7-6 | 11 | ASSSSRIAVKF
TRBJ1-5 | . | TRBV4-3 | 15 | ASSQDLNRGIWQPQH
TRBJ2-5 | . | TRBV4-1 | 13 | ASSGITGSQETQY
TRBJ1-2 | . | TRBV2 | 14 | ASRYRVLGANYGYT
TRBJ1-5 | . | TRBV4-3 | 14 | ASSQDRGGSNQPQH
TRBJ2-1 | . | TRBV6-4 | 13 | ASSDSMRGGGEQF
TRBJ2-1 | many | TRBV9 | 13 | ASSVVSSGYNEQF
TRBJ1-5 | . | TRBV15 | 12 | ATSRAGFGQPQH
TRBJ2-1 | . | TRBV7-2 | 13 | ASSAPGLENNEQF
TRBJ1-5 | . | TRBV27 | 12 | ASSLQGPHQPQH
TRBJ1-2 | . | TRBV5-3 | 13 | ASSFLTGSKYGYT
TRBJ2-5 | . | TRBV10-3 | 14 | AISFWDGSDRETQY
TRBJ2-1 | . | TRBV13 | 13 | ASSSSGSSYNEQF
TRBJ1-2 | . | TRBV28 | 13 | ASSLGQGGVSGYT
TRBJ2-3 | . | TRBV28 | 12 | ASSITGGRDTQY
TRBJ1-1 | few | TRBV7-9 | 12 | ASSSVNYGTEAF
TRBJ1-4 | . | TRBV6-5 | 12 | ASSYSKPNEKLF
TRBJ2-1 | . | TRBV6-5 | 9 | ASSRFEEQF
TRBJ1-5 | . | TRBV7-6 | 12 | ASSSTGGGQPQH
TRBJ1-2 | . | TRBV10-3 | 15 | AISESAMTGLSYGYT
TRBJ2-1 | . | TRBV7-2 | 13 | ASSSWTREHNEQF
TRBJ1-1 | . | TRBV29-1 | 9 | SVVGDTEAF
TRBJ2-5 | once | TRBV28 | 15 | ASRVTRLAENQETQY
TRBJ2-2 | . | TRBV15 | 14 | ATSRDTGTYTGELF
TRBJ1-6 | few | TRBV6-5 | 13 | ASSYFPPLDTPLH
TRBJ2-3 | . | TRBV28 | 11 | ASSLRIRDTQY
TRBJ2-1 | once | TRBV27 | 12 | ASSSLTVSDEQF
TRBJ1-2 | . | TRBV20-1 | 9 | SHRDNYGYT
TRBJ2-7 | . | TRBV5-5 | 12 | ASSLAHGKYEQY
TRBJ1-1 | . | TRBV11-2 | 12 | ASSLGLGQFEAF
TRBJ2-1 | . | TRBV9 | 15 | ASSVSPGTATYNEQF
TRBJ1-3 | few | TRBV29-1 | 12 | SVRISSSGNTIY
TRBJ2-7 | . | TRBV7-2 | 11 | ASSWGQNYEQY
TRBJ2-7 | . | TRBV27 | 12 | ASSFKAGGGEQY
TRBJ2-3 | once | TRBV9 | 15 | ASSLTGLAGTTDTQY
TRBJ2-7 | . | TRBV5-6 | 12 | ASSLGTGGGEQY
TRBJ2-3 | . | TRBV28 | 14 | ASSPLGQGPFSTQY
TRBJ2-2 | . | TRBV9 | 14 | ASSRTSGANTGELF
TRBJ1-3 | . | TRBV2 | 14 | ASSADRRIGRDTIY
TRBJ2-5 | . | TRBV15 | 15 | ATSSGRRGDGQETQY
TRBJ2-7 | . | TRBV27 | 11 | ATSEGGNYEQY
TRBJ1-2 | . | TRBV6-5 | 10 | ASSLDGYGYT
TRBJ1-1 | once | TRBV25-1 | 11 | ASTPGLNTEAF
TRBJ2-1 | . | TRBV9 | 15 | ASSVGTSGSSYNEQF
TRBJ2-7 | . | TRBV6-6 | 11 | ASSYTGTDEQY
TRBJ1-4 | . | TRBV25-1 | 13 | ASSARGGAGEKLF
TRBJ2-1 | . | TRBV5-1 | 14 | ASSWPPREKINEQF
TRBJ2-1 | . | TRBV27 | 14 | ASSFSKREKGNEQF
TRBJ1-2 | . | TRBV7-4 | 14 | ASSERTARWSVGYT
TRBJ2-1 | . | TRBV15 | 10 | ATSREGKEQF
TRBJ2-1 | . | TRBV2 | 14 | ASSEARRRSYNEQF
TRBJ2-6 | . | TRBV29-1 | 14 | SVRDRGALGANVLT
TRBJ2-3 | . | TRBV4-1 | 14 | ASSHRDRKGTDTQY
TRBJ2-3 | . | TRBV2 | 13 | ASSEGAARTDTQY